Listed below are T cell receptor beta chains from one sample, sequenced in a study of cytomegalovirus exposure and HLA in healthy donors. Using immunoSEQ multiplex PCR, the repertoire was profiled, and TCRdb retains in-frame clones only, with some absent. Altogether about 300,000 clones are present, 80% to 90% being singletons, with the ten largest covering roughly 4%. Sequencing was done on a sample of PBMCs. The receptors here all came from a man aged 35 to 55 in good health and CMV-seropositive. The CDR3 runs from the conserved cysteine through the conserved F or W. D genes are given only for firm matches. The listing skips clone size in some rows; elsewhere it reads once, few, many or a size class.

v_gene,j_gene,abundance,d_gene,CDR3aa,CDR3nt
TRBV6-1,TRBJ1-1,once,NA,CASSVTGFTNTEAFF,TGTGCCAGCAGTGTTACAGGCTTTACCAACACTGAAGCTTTCTTT
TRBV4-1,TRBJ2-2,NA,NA,CASSQDRQGGTGELFF,TGCGCCAGCAGCCAAGATCGCCAGGGTGGCACCGGGGAGCTGTTTTTT
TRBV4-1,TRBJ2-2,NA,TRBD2,CASSQAPSGRPGELFF,TGCGCCAGCAGCCAAGCCCCTAGCGGGAGGCCCGGGGAGCTGTTTTTT
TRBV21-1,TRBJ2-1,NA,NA,CASSKGTSGTTYNEQFF,TGTGCCAGCAGCAAAGGGACTAGCGGGACTACCTACAATGAGCAGTTCTTC
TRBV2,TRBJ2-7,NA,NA,CASSDLDEQYF,TGTGCCAGCAGTGATCTCGACGAGCAGTACTTC
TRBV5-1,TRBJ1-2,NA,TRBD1,CASSFGTGATYGYTF,TGCGCCAGCAGCTTCGGGACAGGGGCGACCTATGGCTACACCTTC
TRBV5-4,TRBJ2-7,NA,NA,CASSFPPAAGSYEQYF,TGTGCCAGCAGCTTCCCTCCAGCGGCAGGTTCCTACGAGCAGTACTTC
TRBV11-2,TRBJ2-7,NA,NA,CASSVTYYEQYF,TGTGCCAGCAGCGTCACATACTACGAGCAGTACTTC
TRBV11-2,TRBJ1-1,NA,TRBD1,CASTPGGQGERNTEAFF,TGTGCCAGCACCCCTGGAGGGCAGGGGGAAAGAAACACTGAAGCTTTCTTT
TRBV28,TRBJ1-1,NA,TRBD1,CASSLVGGGSEAFF,TGTGCCAGCAGTTTGGTTGGAGGGGGCTCTGAAGCTTTCTTT
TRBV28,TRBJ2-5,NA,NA,CASSFAVSRLQGRFQETQYF,TGTGCCAGCAGTTTCGCCGTAAGTAGGTTGCAGGGAAGATTCCAAGAGACCCAGTACTTC
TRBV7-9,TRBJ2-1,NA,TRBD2,CASSFGTSAANEQFF,TGTGCCAGCAGCTTCGGGACTAGCGCGGCCAATGAGCAGTTCTTC
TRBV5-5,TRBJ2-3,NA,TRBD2,CASSVGTSGSTDTQYF,TGTGCCAGCAGCGTTGGGACTAGCGGGAGCACAGATACGCAGTATTTT
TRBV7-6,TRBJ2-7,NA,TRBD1,CASSLAWGQGGSYEQYF,TGTGCCAGCAGCTTAGCGTGGGGACAGGGGGGCTCCTACGAGCAGTACTTC
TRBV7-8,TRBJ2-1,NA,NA,CASSAGTQSSYNEQFF,TGTGCCAGCAGCGCCGGGACACAAAGCTCCTACAATGAGCAGTTCTTC
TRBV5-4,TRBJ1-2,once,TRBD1,CASSLPPGQGDYGYTF,TGTGCCAGCAGCTTGCCGCCGGGACAGGGGGACTATGGCTACACCTTC
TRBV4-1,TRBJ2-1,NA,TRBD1,CASRIRQGSYNEQFF,TGCGCCAGCAGGATTAGACAGGGGAGCTACAATGAGCAGTTCTTC